This TCR beta chain was retrieved from a study of blood T cells in healthy people across ages. CDR3 length: 19 amino acids. Germline V CDR1 and CDR2: SGDLS, YYNGEE. J was trimmed by 3 bases and V by 0 bases; bases with no gene match: 16. Next came a second PCR, run for about 7 to 12 cycles, which used a sample-barcoded 5' primer along with a J-beta primer mix. Researchers report that each sample yielded at least 2.5 million CDR3-containing paired-end reads. TCRdb used MiXCR to reprocess the 5' RACE reads, holding one entry per CDR3 protein. In the table there are roughly 1.5 million distinct CDR3 sequences, about 45% of which are singletons. Study-level results: Among T cells, TCR beta diversity per million cells dropped roughly linearly as age rose.

This clonotype was counted between two and nine times. Its specificity is not known. The clonotype was recovered from a woman aged 18 to 35 in good health. The chain carries TRBV9 and TRBJ2-7; 9 nucleotides line up with TRBD2. What was sequenced was blood. The CDR3 sequence: CASSVGLGTSSGGLYEQYF. CDR3 in DNA: TGTGCCAGCAGCGTAGGTTTGGGGACTAGCTCCGGAGGACTCTACGAGCAGTACTTC.